The 29 T cell receptor beta chains in this list originate from one sample, sequenced in a study of tumor-infiltrating lymphocytes in localized non-small cell lung cancer. The assay was immunoSEQ multiplex PCR, and TCRdb's table has in-frame clones only and misses some. The profile shows about 9,800 clones, more than 70% of them singletons. The sample consisted of lung tumor tissue. Every receptor here comes from a human donor with non-small cell lung cancer.

The V and J genes are TRBV7-2 and TRBJ2-6, with no clear D. The germline V gene encodes CDR1 SGHTA and CDR2 FQGNSA. With 8 bases removed from V and 0 bases from J, the gap between germline ends came to 5 bases. The CDR3 spans 13 residues. CDR3 nucleotides: TGTGCCAGCGAATTCTCTGGGGCCAACGTCCTGACTTTC. It specifies CASEFSGANVLTF.

The chain carries TRBV6-1 and TRBJ1-1; D unresolved. The CDR3 consists of 11 residues. Germline V gene lookup returns CDR1 MNHNS and CDR2 SASEGT. V was clipped by 2 bases and J by 7 bases, with 5 bases between them. CDR3: CASSEWSEAFF. The DNA of the CDR3 is TGTGCCAGCAGTGAATGGAGTGAAGCTTTCTTT.

The CDR3 reads CAISPDNEQFF. The CDR3 coding sequence is TGTGCCATCAGTCCTGACAATGAGCAGTTCTTC. The rearrangement joins TRBV10-3 to TRBJ2-1; D is unresolved. Germline CDR1 and CDR2: ENHRY and SYGVKD. This CDR3 is built from 11 residues. V lost 5 bases and J 5 bases, leaving 4 bases between the germline ends.

CDR3 in amino acids: CASRPVEGPYGYTF. The DNA for the CDR3 is TGTGCCAGCAGACCCGTGGAGGGGCCATATGGCTACACCTTC. The chain uses TRBV11-2 and TRBJ1-2, with D tentatively TRBD1 (5 bases). Germline V lookup: CDR1 SGHAT, CDR2 FQNNGV. V shed 6 bases and J shed 5 bases, with 16 bases lying between them. This CDR3 has 14 amino acids.

This clone is medium-sized within its sample. The rearrangement uses TRBV6-4 and TRBJ1-1; 7 nucleotides line up with TRBD1. Trimming took 6 bases from V and 1 from J; bases not matched to a gene: 5. The CDR3 has 14 residues. The V gene's germline CDR1 is MRHNA and CDR2 SNTAGT. CDR3 sequence reads: CASRAQGWNTEAFF. The CDR3 DNA reads TGTGCCAGCAGGGCACAGGGGTGGAACACTGAAGCTTTCTTT.

This clone has more than one count but fewer than ten. The chain carries TRBV9 and TRBJ1-3; maybe TRBD1 (5 bases). Trimming pared 0 bases from V and 0 bases from J, leaving 10 bases between. CDR1 SGDLS and CDR2 YYNGEE come from the germline V gene. This CDR3 has 16 amino acids. The DNA for the CDR3 is TGTGCCAGCAGCGTAGGCCGGGGGAGCTCTGGAAACACCATATATTTT. Translating gives CASSVGRGSSGNTIYF.

The V call is TRBV6-5, the J call TRBJ2-3; D unresolved. Germline CDR1 and CDR2: MNHEY and SVGAGI. The V end lost 6 bases, the J end lost 1 base, and 11 bases lay between the germline ends. This CDR3 spans 14 amino acids. Here the CDR3 reads CASRTAGGTDTQYF. The CDR3 nucleotides read TGTGCCAGCAGGACTGCAGGCGGCACAGATACGCAGTATTTT.

The chain recombines TRBV5-4 with TRBJ2-1; 8 nucleotides match TRBD2. V lost 0 bases to trimming and J lost 2 bases; unmatched junction nucleotides: 7. The CDR3 is 17 residues long. Germline assignment: CDR1 SGHNT and CDR2 YYREEE (reference sequence). In DNA form, the CDR3 reads TGTGCCAGCAGCTTGGAGCGCGGCGGGGGGACCTACAATGAGCAGTTCTTC. Residues: CASSLERGGGTYNEQFF.

The chain has TRBV30 and TRBJ1-6; D is unresolved. This CDR3 has 12 amino acids. Germline CDR1 GTSNPN, CDR2 SVGIG (reference sequence). The V end lost 0 bases, the J end lost 8 bases, and 5 bases lay between the germline ends. The CDR3 protein is CAWSVLDSPLHF. CDR3 coding DNA: TGTGCCTGGAGTGTACTGGATTCACCCCTCCACTTT.

J is TRBJ1-1 and V is TRBV15, with D unclear. Trimming cost V 1 base and J 3 bases, with 3 bases left between them. Looked up from germline, CDR1 is LNHNV and CDR2 is YYDKDF (reference sequence). The CDR3 has 12 residues. The CDR3 DNA follows: TGTGCCACCAGCAGAGCTTACACTGAAGCTTTCTTT. This sequence encodes CATSRAYTEAFF.

In its sample, this clone was seen once. The genes are TRBV6-6 and TRBJ1-2; D is possibly TRBD1 (5 bases). Germline V gene data show CDR1 as MNHNY and CDR2 as SVGAGI (reference sequence). The CDR3 contains 15 residues. V was cut by 6 bases and J by 6 bases, with 20 bases left in between. As DNA, the CDR3 is TGTGCCAGCAGCTCCCACCGGGGCGAGGTGGATGGCTACACCTTC. Amino acids: CASSSHRGEVDGYTF.

The V and J genes are TRBV5-1 and TRBJ1-1; 7 bases map to TRBD1. V dropped 4 bases and J dropped 4; count of bases not matched to a gene: 7. This CDR3 has 14 residues. Germline CDR1 and CDR2: SGHRS and YFSETQ. The CDR3 DNA is TGCGCCAGCAGCCGAACAGGGGCTGGCACTGAAGCTTTCTTT. Its protein is CASSRTGAGTEAFF.

The chain joins TRBV6-1 to TRBJ1-1; D gene ambiguous. Trimming took 2 bases from V and 10 from J, leaving 8 bases between them. The CDR3 contains 11 residues. From germline, CDR1 is MNHNS and CDR2 SASEGT. CDR3 DNA: TGTGCCAGCAGTGAATTCGGTGGAGCTTTCTTT. Its translation: CASSEFGGAFF.

This clone showed up just a few times. The chain has TRBV5-4 and TRBJ2-1; D gene uncertain. The CDR3 spans 13 residues. V was clipped by 0 bases and J by 5 bases, with 6 bases between them. Germline V gene data show CDR1 as SGHNT and CDR2 as YYREEE (reference sequence). The CDR3 nucleotides are TGTGCCAGCAGCTTGGGGCGTCACAATGAGCAGTTCTTC. Translating gives CASSLGRHNEQFF.

This clone has just one count. The chain carries TRBV2 and TRBJ1-1, with D unclear. Deletions cut 5 bases from V and 5 bases from J, with 9 bases between. The CDR3 extends over 12 amino acids. Germline CDR1 and CDR2: SNHLY and FYNNEI. CDR3 coding DNA: TGTGCCAGCAGTATTCTGGGAACTGAAGCTTTCTTT. This translates into CASSILGTEAFF.

This clone was detected only a few times. The chain carries TRBV2 and TRBJ2-4, with 7 bases that match TRBD1. CDR3 length: 11 amino acids. The germline V gene encodes CDR1 SNHLY and CDR2 FYNNEI. The CDR3 nucleotides are TGTGCTACTTACAGGGGTGACATTCAGTACTTC. Amino acids: CATYRGDIQYF.

The chain links TRBV6-5 to TRBJ2-3; TRBD1 aligns across 8 bases. V was pared by 5 bases and J by 14 bases, with 12 bases of the junction left unmatched. Germline CDR1 and CDR2: MNHEY and SVGAGI. The CDR3 contains 13 residues. CDR3 DNA: TGTGCCAGCAGTAACGGGGCAGGGGGCGTAAGGTATTTT. Its translation is CASSNGAGGVRYF.

This clone appeared a few times. V and J are TRBV30 and TRBJ2-7; 10 bases fit TRBD1. Germline trimming cut 3 bases from V and 5 bases from J; bases unmatched to any gene: 13. There are 16 residues in the CDR3. Germline V gives CDR1 GTSNPN, CDR2 SVGIG (reference sequence). The CDR3 nucleotides read TGTGCCTGGAGAACGCCACTCCGACAGGGGGCTCACGAGCAGTACTTC. The encoded protein is CAWRTPLRQGAHEQYF.

The V call is TRBV6-6, the J call TRBJ2-5; D is uncertain. The CDR3 contains 11 residues. Germline lookup yields CDR1 MNHNY and CDR2 SVGAGI (reference sequence). Deletions cut 6 bases from V and 4 bases from J, with 6 bases between. The CDR3, as DNA: TGTGCCAGCAGCCAAGGAGAGACCCAGTACTTC. It is translated as CASSQGETQYF.

V gene TRBV4-1 combines with J gene TRBJ1-5; 9 bases map to TRBD1. The V and J ends lost 4 bases and 2 bases, in that order; junction bases with no gene match: 9. The V gene's germline CDR1 is MGHRA and CDR2 YSYEKL. This CDR3 contains 17 residues. The CDR3 loop reads CASSPPQGAFGNQPQHF. The CDR3 nucleotides read TGCGCCAGCAGCCCTCCACAGGGGGCATTTGGCAATCAGCCCCAGCATTTT.

Note on this clone: This CDR3 is also generated by other DNA sequences in the sample. V gene TRBV5-1 combines with J gene TRBJ2-1, with 7 bases fitting TRBD2. Germline CDR1 is SGHRS and CDR2 is YFSETQ. The CDR3 is 15 amino acids. Trimming removed 0 bases from V and 3 bases from J; junction bases left unmatched: 3. CDR3 amino acids: CASSLGGGGYNEQFF. In DNA, the CDR3 is TGCGCCAGCAGCTTGGGTGGCGGGGGCTACAATGAGCAGTTCTTC. The entire variable domain, with the rest obtained from reference TRBV5-1 and TRBJ2-1, is as follows: KAGVTQTPRYLIKTRGQQVTLSCSPISGHRSVSWYQQTPGQGLQFLFEYFSETQRNKGNFPGRFSGRQFSNSRSEMNVSTLELGDSALYLCASSLGGGGYNEQFFGPGTRLTVL.

This clone occurred a few times. The chain uses TRBV6-5 and TRBJ1-2; D is ambiguous. With 5 bases removed from V and 7 bases from J, the gap between germline ends came to 11 bases. The CDR3 has 12 residues. Germline V gene data show CDR1 as MNHEY and CDR2 as SVGAGI. CDR3 region: CASSPPSGGYTF. The CDR3 DNA reads TGTGCCAGCAGTCCGCCCTCCGGTGGCTACACCTTC.

This clone has more than one count but fewer than ten. The V call is TRBV2, the J call TRBJ1-4; maybe TRBD1 (6 bases). This CDR3 has 15 amino acids. V lost 6 bases and J lost 5, with 16 bases in between. The germline CDR1 and CDR2 sequences are SNHLY and FYNNEI. The CDR3 reads CASSEQGLPNEKLFF. The CDR3 DNA reads as TGTGCCAGCAGCGAACAGGGCCTTCCCAATGAAAAACTGTTTTTT.

This sequence joins TRBV11-2 and TRBJ1-2, with TRBD1 identical over 9 bases. The CDR3 is made up of 15 amino acids. The trim removed 1 base at V and 8 bases at J, leaving 8 bases unmatched. The germline CDR1 and CDR2 sequences are SGHAT and FQNNGV. CDR3: CASSLVGDRVIGYTF. The CDR3 DNA is TGTGCCAGCAGCTTAGTTGGGGACAGGGTGATAGGCTACACCTTC.

The chain carries TRBV5-6 and TRBJ2-3; D ambiguous. CDR3 length: 15 amino acids. Trimming stripped 4 bases from V and 0 bases from J, with 12 bases between. Germline V gene data show CDR1 as SGHDT and CDR2 as YYEEEE. The CDR3 nucleotides are TGTGCCAGCAGCCCCCGACAAGCAAGCACAGATACGCAGTATTTT. This encodes CASSPRQASTDTQYF.

This clone has just a few counts. This rearrangement joins TRBV5-1 to TRBJ1-5; weak D call: TRBD1 (6 bases). Germline V gene data show CDR1 as SGHRS and CDR2 as YFSETQ. The CDR3 length is 15 residues. Deletions cut 0 bases from V and 5 bases from J, with 12 bases between. CDR3 in amino acids: CASSLEGRGDQPQHF. The CDR3, as DNA: TGCGCCAGCAGCTTGGAGGGAAGGGGGGATCAGCCCCAGCATTTT. Complete variable domain (other parts from reference TRBV5-1 and TRBJ1-5): KAGVTQTPRYLIKTRGQQVTLSCSPISGHRSVSWYQQTPGQGLQFLFEYFSETQRNKGNFPGRFSGRQFSNSRSEMNVSTLELGDSALYLCASSLEGRGDQPQHFGDGTRLSIL.

By share, this clone ranks as medium-sized. The chain has TRBV10-1 and TRBJ2-2; a weak D match, TRBD2 (6 bases). The germline CDR1 and CDR2 sequences are WNHNN and SYGVQD (reference sequence). The CDR3 has 15 amino acids. V lost 2 bases to trimming and J lost 4 bases, with 11 bases between them. This CDR3 reads CASSETDGGTGELFF. CDR3 nucleotide sequence: TGCGCCAGCAGTGAGACAGACGGGGGCACCGGGGAGCTGTTTTTT.

The V gene is TRBV29-1, the J gene TRBJ2-6, with D unresolved. The V end was cut by 5 bases, the J end by 5 bases, with 22 bases between. The CDR3 length is 17 residues. Germline V gene lookup returns CDR1 SQVTM and CDR2 ANQGSEA. CDR3 coding DNA: TGCAGCGTTCTTTGTCATAGCATACAAAGTCGGGCCAACGTCCTGACTTTC. It is translated as CSVLCHSIQSRANVLTF.

The V and J genes are TRBV27 and TRBJ1-1; a weak D match, TRBD1 (5 bases). The CDR3 is 14 residues long. Deletions cut 6 bases from V and 2 bases from J, with 13 bases between. From germline, CDR1 is MNHEY and CDR2 SMNVEV (reference sequence). For the CDR3, the DNA is TGTGCCAGCAGAGATAGGGGTCCCAACACTGAAGCTTTCTTT. This gives the protein CASRDRGPNTEAFF.